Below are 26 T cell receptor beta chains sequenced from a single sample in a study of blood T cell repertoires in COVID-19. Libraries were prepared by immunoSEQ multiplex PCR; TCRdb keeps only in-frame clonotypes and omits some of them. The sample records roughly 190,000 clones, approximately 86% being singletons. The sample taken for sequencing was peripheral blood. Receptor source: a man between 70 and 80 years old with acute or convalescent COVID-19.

Here the CDR3 DNA reads TGTGCCAGCAGCTTAGGCTCCCCTTTAGCGGGTGAAGAGCAGTTCTTC. It codes for CASSLGSPLAGEEQFF. This chain joins TRBV7-9 and TRBJ2-1; TRBD2 matches at 7 bases. The CDR3 extends over 16 amino acids. Germline CDR1 and CDR2: SEHNR and FQNEAQ (reference sequence). V was pared by 1 base and J by 10 bases, with 13 bases of the junction left unmatched.

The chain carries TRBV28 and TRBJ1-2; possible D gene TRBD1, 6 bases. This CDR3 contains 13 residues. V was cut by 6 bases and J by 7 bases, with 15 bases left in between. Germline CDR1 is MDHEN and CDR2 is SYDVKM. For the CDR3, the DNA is TGTGCCAGCAGCGCATTCAGGGGCGGTGGCTACACCTTC. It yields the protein CASSAFRGGGYTF.

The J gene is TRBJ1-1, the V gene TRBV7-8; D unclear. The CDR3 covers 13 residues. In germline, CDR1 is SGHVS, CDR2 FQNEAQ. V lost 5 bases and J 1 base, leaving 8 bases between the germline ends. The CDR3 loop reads CASSEQRNTEAFF. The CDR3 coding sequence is TGTGCCAGCAGCGAACAGAGGAACACTGAAGCTTTCTTT.

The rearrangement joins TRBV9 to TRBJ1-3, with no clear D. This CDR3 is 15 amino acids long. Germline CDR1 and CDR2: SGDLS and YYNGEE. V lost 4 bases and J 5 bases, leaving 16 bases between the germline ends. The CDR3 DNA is TGTGCCAGCAGCTCTTCAGCGCAAAATAGAAACACCATATATTTT. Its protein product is CASSSSAQNRNTIYF.

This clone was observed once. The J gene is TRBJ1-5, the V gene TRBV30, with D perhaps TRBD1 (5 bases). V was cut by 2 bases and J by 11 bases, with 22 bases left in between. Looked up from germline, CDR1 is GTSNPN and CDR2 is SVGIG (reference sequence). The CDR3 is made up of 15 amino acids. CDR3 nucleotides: TGTGCCTGGAGTACGGGGGTCTCCTTAATCACGGCCCAGCATTTT. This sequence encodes CAWSTGVSLITAQHF.

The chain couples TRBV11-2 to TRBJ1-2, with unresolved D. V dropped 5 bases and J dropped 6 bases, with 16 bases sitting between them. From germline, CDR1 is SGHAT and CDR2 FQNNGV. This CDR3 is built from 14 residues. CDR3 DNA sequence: TGTGCCAGCAGCCGCGGGGTGGGAGGGCATGGCTACACCTTC. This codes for CASSRGVGGHGYTF. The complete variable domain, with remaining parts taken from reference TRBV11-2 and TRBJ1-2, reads EAGVAQSPRYKIIEKRQSVAFWCNPISGHATLYWYQQILGQGPKLLIQFQNNGVVDDSQLPKDRFSAERLKGVDSTLKIQPAKLEDSAVYLCASSRGVGGHGYTFGSGTRLTVV.

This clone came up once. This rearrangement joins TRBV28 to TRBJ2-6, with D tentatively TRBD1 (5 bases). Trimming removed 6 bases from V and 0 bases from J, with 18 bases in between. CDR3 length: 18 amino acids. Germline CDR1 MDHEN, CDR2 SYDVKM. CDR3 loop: CASSPLGLSSSGANVLTF. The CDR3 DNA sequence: TGTGCCAGCAGCCCTCTGGGGCTATCTAGCTCTGGGGCCAACGTCCTGACTTTC.

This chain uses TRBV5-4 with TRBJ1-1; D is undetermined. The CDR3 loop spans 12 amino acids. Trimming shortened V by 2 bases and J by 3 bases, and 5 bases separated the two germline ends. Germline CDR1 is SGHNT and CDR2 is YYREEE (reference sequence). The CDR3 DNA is TGTGCCAGCAGCTTAACAGACACTGAAGCTTTCTTT. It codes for CASSLTDTEAFF.

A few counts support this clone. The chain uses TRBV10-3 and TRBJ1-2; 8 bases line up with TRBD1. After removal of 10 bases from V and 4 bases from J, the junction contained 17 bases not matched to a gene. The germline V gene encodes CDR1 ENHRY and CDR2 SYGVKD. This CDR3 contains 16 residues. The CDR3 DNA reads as TGTGCCACACGGCCCGACAGGGGTCGCTCCTTCTATGGCTACACCTTC. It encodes CATRPDRGRSFYGYTF.

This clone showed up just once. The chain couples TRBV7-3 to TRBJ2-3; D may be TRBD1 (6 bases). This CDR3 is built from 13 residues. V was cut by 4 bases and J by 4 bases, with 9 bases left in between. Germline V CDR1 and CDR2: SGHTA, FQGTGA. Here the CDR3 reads CASSWPGADTQYF. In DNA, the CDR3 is TGTGCCAGCAGCTGGCCAGGGGCAGATACGCAGTATTTT.

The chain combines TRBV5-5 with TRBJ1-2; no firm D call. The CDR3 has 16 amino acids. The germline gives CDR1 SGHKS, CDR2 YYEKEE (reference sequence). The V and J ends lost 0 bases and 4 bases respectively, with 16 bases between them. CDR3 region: CASSLGPGDTFYGYTF. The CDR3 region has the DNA TGTGCCAGCAGCTTGGGTCCCGGTGACACTTTCTATGGCTACACCTTC.

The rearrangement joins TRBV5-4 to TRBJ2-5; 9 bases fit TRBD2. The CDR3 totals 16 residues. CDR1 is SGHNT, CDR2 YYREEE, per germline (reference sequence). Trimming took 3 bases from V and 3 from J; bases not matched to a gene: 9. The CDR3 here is CASSSPLQRGEETQYF. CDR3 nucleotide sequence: TGTGCCAGCAGCTCCCCGTTGCAGCGGGGGGAAGAGACCCAGTACTTC.

CDR3 sequence (DNA): TGTGCCAGCAGCCGAGGCTGGAGTGAAAAACTGTTTTTT. Amino acids: CASSRGWSEKLFF. The chain employs TRBV11-2 and TRBJ1-4; unclear D gene. From germline, CDR1 is SGHAT and CDR2 FQNNGV. CDR3 length: 13 residues. Deletions cut 5 bases from V and 7 bases from J, with 11 bases between. The full variable domain, completed using reference TRBV11-2 and TRBJ1-4, is EAGVAQSPRYKIIEKRQSVAFWCNPISGHATLYWYQQILGQGPKLLIQFQNNGVVDDSQLPKDRFSAERLKGVDSTLKIQPAKLEDSAVYLCASSRGWSEKLFFGSGTQLSVL.

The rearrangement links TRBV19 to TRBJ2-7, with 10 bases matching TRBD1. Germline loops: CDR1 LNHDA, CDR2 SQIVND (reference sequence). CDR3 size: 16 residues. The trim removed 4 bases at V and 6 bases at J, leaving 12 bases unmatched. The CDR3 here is CASSTQPGQGLIEQYF. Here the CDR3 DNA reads TGTGCCAGTAGTACCCAACCGGGACAGGGGTTGATCGAGCAGTACTTC.

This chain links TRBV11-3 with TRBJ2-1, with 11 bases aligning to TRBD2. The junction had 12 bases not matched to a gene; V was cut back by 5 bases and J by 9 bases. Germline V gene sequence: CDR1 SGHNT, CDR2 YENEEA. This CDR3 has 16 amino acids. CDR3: CASSQLLAGVVGEQFF. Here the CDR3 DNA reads TGTGCCAGCAGCCAGCTACTAGCGGGAGTAGTAGGTGAGCAGTTCTTC.

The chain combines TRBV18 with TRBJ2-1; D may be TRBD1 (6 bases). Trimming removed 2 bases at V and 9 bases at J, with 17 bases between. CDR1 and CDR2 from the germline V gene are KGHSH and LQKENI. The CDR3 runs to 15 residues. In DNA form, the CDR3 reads TGTGCCAGCTCACCAGGGACAAGAGGTCCGGGTGAGCAGTTCTTC. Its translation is CASSPGTRGPGEQFF.

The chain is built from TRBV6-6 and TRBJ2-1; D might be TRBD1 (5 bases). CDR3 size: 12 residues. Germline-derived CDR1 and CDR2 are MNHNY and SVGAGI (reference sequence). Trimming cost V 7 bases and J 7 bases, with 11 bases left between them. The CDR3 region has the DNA TGTGCCAGCACCGCGACAGTTAATGAGCAGTTCTTC. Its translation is CASTATVNEQFF.

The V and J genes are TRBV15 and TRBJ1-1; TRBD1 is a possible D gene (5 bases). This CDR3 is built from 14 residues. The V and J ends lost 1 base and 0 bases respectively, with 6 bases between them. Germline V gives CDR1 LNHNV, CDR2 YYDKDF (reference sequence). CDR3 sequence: CATSRGRVNTEAFF. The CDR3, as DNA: TGTGCCACCAGCAGAGGCAGGGTGAACACTGAAGCTTTCTTT.

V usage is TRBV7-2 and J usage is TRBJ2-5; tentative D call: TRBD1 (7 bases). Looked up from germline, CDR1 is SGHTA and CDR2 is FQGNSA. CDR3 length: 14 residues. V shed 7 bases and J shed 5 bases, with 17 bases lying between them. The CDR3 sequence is CASNPQGGGETQYF. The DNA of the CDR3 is TGTGCCAGCAACCCCCAGGGGGGTGGGGAGACCCAGTACTTC.

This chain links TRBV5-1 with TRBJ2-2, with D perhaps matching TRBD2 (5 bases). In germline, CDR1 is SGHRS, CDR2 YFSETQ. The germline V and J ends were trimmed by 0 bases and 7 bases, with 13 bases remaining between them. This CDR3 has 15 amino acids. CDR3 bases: TGCGCCAGCAGCTTGGTCCCGGGATTTGACGGGGAGCTGTTTTTT. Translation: CASSLVPGFDGELFF.

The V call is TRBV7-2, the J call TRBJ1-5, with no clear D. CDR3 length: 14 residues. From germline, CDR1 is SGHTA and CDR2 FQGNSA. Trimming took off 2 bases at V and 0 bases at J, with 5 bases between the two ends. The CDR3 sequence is CASSLLYSNQPQHF. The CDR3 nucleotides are TGTGCCAGCAGCTTATTATATAGCAATCAGCCCCAGCATTTT.

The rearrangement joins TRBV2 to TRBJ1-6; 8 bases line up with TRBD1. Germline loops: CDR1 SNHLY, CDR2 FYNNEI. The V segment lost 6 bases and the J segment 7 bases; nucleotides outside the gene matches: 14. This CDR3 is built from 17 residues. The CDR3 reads CASRPHQGATTNSPLHF. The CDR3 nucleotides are TGTGCCAGCAGACCACATCAGGGGGCAACGACCAATTCACCCCTCCACTTT.

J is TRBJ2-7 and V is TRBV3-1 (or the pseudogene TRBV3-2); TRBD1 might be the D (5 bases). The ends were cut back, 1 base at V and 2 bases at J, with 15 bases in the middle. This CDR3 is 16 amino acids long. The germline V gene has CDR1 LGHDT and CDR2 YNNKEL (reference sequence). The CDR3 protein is CASSQGFSTGAYEQYF. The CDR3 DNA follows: TGTGCCAGCAGCCAAGGATTTTCCACAGGCGCCTACGAGCAGTACTTC.

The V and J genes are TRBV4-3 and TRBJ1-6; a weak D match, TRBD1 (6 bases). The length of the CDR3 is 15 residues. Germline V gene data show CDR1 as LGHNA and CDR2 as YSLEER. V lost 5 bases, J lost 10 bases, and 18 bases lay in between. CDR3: CASSVRTAMGSPLHF. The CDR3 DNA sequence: TGCGCCAGCAGCGTAAGGACAGCCATGGGATCACCCCTCCACTTT.

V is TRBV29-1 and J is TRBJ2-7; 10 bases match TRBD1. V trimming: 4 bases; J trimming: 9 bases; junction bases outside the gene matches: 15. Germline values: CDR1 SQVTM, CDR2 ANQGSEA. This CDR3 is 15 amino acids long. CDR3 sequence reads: CSVAVRGTGESGQYF. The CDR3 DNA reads TGCAGCGTTGCAGTCCGGGGGACAGGGGAATCGGGGCAGTACTTC.

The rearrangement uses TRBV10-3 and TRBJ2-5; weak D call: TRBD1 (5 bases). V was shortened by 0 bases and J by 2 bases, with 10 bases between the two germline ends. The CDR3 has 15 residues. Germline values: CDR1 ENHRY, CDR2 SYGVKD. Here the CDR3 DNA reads TGTGCCATCAGTGAGTCCAGGACACAGCAAGAGACCCAGTACTTC. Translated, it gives CAISESRTQQETQYF.